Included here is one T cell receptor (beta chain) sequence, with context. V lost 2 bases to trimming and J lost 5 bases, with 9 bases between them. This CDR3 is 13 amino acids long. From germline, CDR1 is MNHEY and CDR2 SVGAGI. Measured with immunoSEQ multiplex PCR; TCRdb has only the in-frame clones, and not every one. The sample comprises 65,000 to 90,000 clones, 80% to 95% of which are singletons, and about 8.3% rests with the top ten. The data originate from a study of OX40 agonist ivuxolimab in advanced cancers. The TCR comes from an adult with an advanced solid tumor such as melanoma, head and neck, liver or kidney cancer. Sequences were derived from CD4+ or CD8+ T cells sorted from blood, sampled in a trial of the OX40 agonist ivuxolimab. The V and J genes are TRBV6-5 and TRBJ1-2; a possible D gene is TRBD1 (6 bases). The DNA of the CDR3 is TGTGCCAGCAGTTACCCGGACAGTTATGGCTACACCTTC. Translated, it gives CASSYPDSYGYTF.